One and the same sample provided the 15 T cell receptor beta chains below, sequenced in a study of OX40 agonist ivuxolimab in advanced cancers. This table comes from immunoSEQ multiplex PCR, and its TCRdb copy is limited to in-frame clones, with some not included. The sample has 60,000 to 75,000 clones; around 86% are singletons. The specimen was CD4+ or CD8+ T cells sorted from blood, collected in a trial of the OX40 agonist ivuxolimab. These receptors were collected from an adult with an advanced solid tumor such as melanoma, head and neck, liver or kidney cancer.

This clone was seen a handful of times. The chain uses TRBV6-1 and TRBJ1-2; D gene uncertain. The CDR3 is 13 amino acids. Deletions cut 10 bases from V and 7 bases from J, with 19 bases between. Germline CDR1 reads MNHNS; CDR2 reads SASEGT. The CDR3 loop is CAMEGAGRSGYTF. CDR3 sequence (DNA): TGTGCCATGGAGGGAGCCGGACGGAGTGGCTACACCTTC.

The J gene is TRBJ1-1, the V gene TRBV7-3; D gene unclear. The germline CDR1 and CDR2 sequences are SGHTA and FQGTGA. V was clipped by 0 bases and J by 4 bases, with 12 bases between them. The CDR3 has 15 amino acids. The chain's CDR3 is CASSLTHTHGTEAFF. CDR3 sequence (DNA): TGTGCCAGCAGCTTAACGCACACCCATGGCACTGAAGCTTTCTTT.

The J gene is TRBJ2-7, the V gene TRBV18; D unresolved. There are 15 residues in the CDR3. The V end lost 6 bases, the J end lost 5 bases, and 20 bases lay between the germline ends. Germline CDR1 and CDR2: KGHSH and LQKENI. CDR3 nucleotide sequence: TGTGCCAGCTCCCTCTCCGTAGGAAGTACTGACGAGCAGTACTTC. Translated, it gives CASSLSVGSTDEQYF.

The chain uses TRBV7-3 and TRBJ1-2, with D perhaps matching TRBD1 (6 bases). Per germline, CDR1 SGHTA and CDR2 FQGTGA. The CDR3 loop spans 13 amino acids. V lost 7 bases, J lost 8 bases, and 17 bases lay in between. CDR3 in DNA: TGTGCCAGCACACAAAAAGGGGGAGAAGGCTACACCTTC. This codes for CASTQKGGEGYTF.

This chain links TRBV2 with TRBJ2-2; no clear D. The length of the CDR3 is 13 residues. The germline gives CDR1 SNHLY, CDR2 FYNNEI. Trimming shortened V by 6 bases and J by 6 bases, and 11 bases separated the two germline ends. The CDR3: CASRGISSGELFF. The CDR3 bases are TGTGCCAGCAGAGGGATCTCTTCCGGGGAGCTGTTTTTT. Full variable domain (missing parts from reference TRBV2 and TRBJ2-2): EPEVTQTPSHQVTQMGQEVILRCVPISNHLYFYWYRQILGQKVEFLVSFYNNEISEKSEIFDDQFSVERPDGSNFTLKIRSTKLEDSAMYFCASRGISSGELFFGEGSRLTVL.

The genes are TRBV6-1 and TRBJ1-5; D is uncertain. Germline V gene lookup returns CDR1 MNHNS and CDR2 SASEGT. Trimming removed 1 base from V and 5 bases from J, with 6 bases in between. The CDR3 is made up of 13 amino acids. CDR3 amino acids: CASSEVRDQPQHF. In DNA, the CDR3 is TGTGCCAGCAGTGAAGTTCGCGATCAGCCCCAGCATTTT.

The chain uses TRBV6-1 and TRBJ1-5; D is unclear. V lost 1 base to trimming and J lost 14 bases, with 15 bases between them. The CDR3 is 13 residues long. Germline lookup yields CDR1 MNHNS and CDR2 SASEGT. DNA of the CDR3: TGTGCCAGCAGTGAAGTAAGGGCGGCTCCAAAGCATTTT. Translated, it gives CASSEVRAAPKHF.

V is TRBV5-6 and J is TRBJ1-4; no definite D call. Germline CDR1 and CDR2: SGHDT and YYEEEE. The CDR3 has 14 residues. Deletions cut 3 bases from V and 6 bases from J, with 12 bases between. CDR3 bases: TGTGCCAGCAGCTGGACTTCCAAGGATGAAAAACTGTTTTTT. Amino acid sequence: CASSWTSKDEKLFF.

The rearrangement uses TRBV4-1 and TRBJ2-7; TRBD1 or TRBD2 may be the D gene (5 bases each). CDR1 is MGHRA, CDR2 YSYEKL, per germline. The CDR3 length is 15 residues. V lost 1 base, J lost 5 bases, and 15 bases lay in between. Here the CDR3 reads CASSQGLLAGHEQYF. The DNA for the CDR3 is TGCGCCAGCAGCCAAGGGTTGCTAGCAGGGCACGAGCAGTACTTC.

The J gene is TRBJ1-1, the V gene TRBV5-1; D perhaps matches TRBD1 (6 bases). The CDR3 spans 15 residues. Germline values: CDR1 SGHRS, CDR2 YFSETQ. Trimming took 4 bases from V and 1 from J, leaving 14 bases between them. CDR3 bases: TGCGCCAGCAGCGTCCACAGGGAGAGGAACACTGAAGCTTTCTTT. Protein product: CASSVHRERNTEAFF.

The chain combines TRBV6-5 with TRBJ1-1; no reliable D call. The V and J ends lost 6 bases and 2 bases respectively, with 13 bases between them. CDR3 length: 14 amino acids. Germline lookup yields CDR1 MNHEY and CDR2 SVGAGI. CDR3 sequence reads: CASSQRVYNTEAFF. The CDR3 DNA is TGTGCCAGCAGCCAACGAGTGTACAACACTGAAGCTTTCTTT.

This sequence joins TRBV6-5 and TRBJ2-4; D gene unclear. Per germline, CDR1 MNHEY and CDR2 SVGAGI. The CDR3 covers 13 residues. With 8 bases removed from V and 1 base from J, the gap between germline ends came to 9 bases. DNA for the CDR3: TGTGCCAGCGCAACCACCGCCAAAAACATTCAGTACTTC. Protein product: CASATTAKNIQYF.

The rearrangement links TRBV5-5 to TRBJ2-1; possibly TRBD1 for D (6 bases). The CDR3 has 15 amino acids. CDR1 SGHKS and CDR2 YYEKEE come from the germline V gene (reference sequence). The ends were cut back, 4 bases at V and 1 base at J, with 12 bases in the middle. The DNA for the CDR3 is TGTGCCAGCAGCGGAGTTCAGGGGTCCTACAATGAGCAGTTCTTC. Translation gives CASSGVQGSYNEQFF. Full variable domain (missing parts from reference TRBV5-5 and TRBJ2-1): DAGVTQSPTHLIKTRGQQVTLRCSPISGHKSVSWYQQVLGQGPQFIFQYYEKEERGRGNFPDRFSARQFPNYSSELNVNALLLGDSALYLCASSGVQGSYNEQFFGPGTRLTVL.

The chain recombines TRBV5-1 with TRBJ2-5; no clear D. V dropped 0 bases and J dropped 5 bases, with 14 bases sitting between them. The CDR3 spans 15 residues. The V gene's germline CDR1 is SGHRS and CDR2 YFSETQ. The CDR3 coding sequence is TGCGCCAGCAGCTTGGGGGGTCTTCGTGGGGAGACCCAGTACTTC. Translating it yields CASSLGGLRGETQYF.

The V and J genes are TRBV4-1 and TRBJ1-1, with D unresolved. The CDR3 runs to 15 residues. Germline CDR1 is MGHRA and CDR2 is YSYEKL. Deletions cut 4 bases from V and 1 base from J, with 13 bases between. For the CDR3, the DNA is TGCGCCAGCAGCCGAACCGATACGGAGAACACTGAAGCTTTCTTT. Protein product: CASSRTDTENTEAFF.